This TCR beta chain was documented in a study of T cells in Graves' hyperthyroidism and ophthalmopathy. Study-wide findings and caveats: Separation of ophthalmopathy from stable hyperthyroidism was achieved by a 13 V-J model.

With regard to this clonotype: Its antigen is unknown.

From RNA transcripts, TCR beta CDR3 regions were amplified. HTBI primers were the set used in a first-round RT-PCR of the TCR CDR3. TCRdb redid the calling of the multiplex PCR reads with MiXCR, one entry per CDR3 protein. The sample yields about 95,000 distinct CDR3 sequences, around 40% seen once. Uncontrolled infection, other autoimmune disease, pregnancy or lactation led to exclusion. Germline CDR1 is LNHDA and CDR2 is SQIVND (reference sequence). V lost 5 bases and J 0 bases, leaving 14 bases between the germline ends. The CDR3 has 15 amino acids. This sequence originates from a woman aged 30 to 39 with Graves' hyperthyroidism. The chain uses TRBV19 and TRBJ2-7; the D is unclear. Sequenced sample: peripheral blood or thyroid tissue (not recorded which). CDR3 in DNA: TGTGCCAGTAGTTTCCGACCGACCGCCTCCTACGAGCAGTACTTC. It specifies CASSFRPTASYEQYF.